A selection of T cell receptor beta chains follows, all from one sample in a study of blood T cell repertoires in COVID-19. Profiled with immunoSEQ multiplex PCR; TCRdb holds only in-frame clones, not every one. The sample includes more than 150,000 clones, under 90% of them seen just once. The sequenced sample was peripheral blood. These receptors all stem from a man between 40 and 49 years old with acute or convalescent COVID-19. Each CDR3 is given with its conserved first and last residue.

v_call cdr3_aa
TRBV6-6 CASSPGGEQAYGYTF
TRBV7-2 CASSLMGGAYNEQFF
TRBV7-2 CASSPWGVGYTF
TRBV7-9 CASSGDSHEQYF
TRBV2 CASSLGQGSNQPQHF
TRBV5-1 CASAGGAGEKLFF
TRBV7-3 CASSRTSGPTDTQYF
TRBV4-1 CASSQEAGLAHYEQYF
TRBV5-6 CASSRRGGVSTDTQYF
TRBV3-1/TRBV3-2 CASTRRAGNTIYF
TRBV15 CATSKASTGNYGYTF
TRBV20-1 CSASQGRVTEAFF
TRBV5-1 CASSPGTGYTGELFF
TRBV5-1 CASSLGGDNSPLHF
TRBV10-3 CAISESDRGRGPQHF
TRBV7-3 CASSSSAGGSSPLHF
TRBV6-4 CASSESTGVNYGYTF
TRBV5-1 CASSSQGQTNSPLHF
TRBV4-2 CASSQDATGLNYGYTF
TRBV18 CASSLKRGVIYEQYF
TRBV5-8 CASSLGTRVMNTEAFF
TRBV19 CASSTPSVWTGELFF
TRBV28 CASVSTGMNTEAFF
TRBV5-1 CASSLAQGAYDSFEQYF
TRBV30 CAWSAIEAGTAYF
TRBV19 CASTPRAGGVQPQHF
TRBV15 CATSRKGQGKNTGELFF
TRBV20-1 CSAGGYEQYF
TRBV9 CASSSLGRGGDTQYF
TRBV30 CAWTGGQSLKYF
TRBV18 CASSPQDRVNYGYTF
TRBV5-4 CASSLVEYTGELFF
TRBV7-2 CASSQMIRDTSYTF
TRBV18 CASSSGQTVYGYTF